The subject of this entry is one T cell receptor beta chain. The assay was immunoSEQ multiplex PCR, and TCRdb's table has in-frame clones only and misses some. This table has about 130,000 clones, around 86% appearing once. The data stem from a study of blood T cell repertoires in COVID-19. The overall study: Specimens from acute and convalescent COVID-19 originated in the United States, Italy and Spain.

This TCR was recovered from a middle-aged man with active or convalescent COVID-19. Sequences were obtained from peripheral blood.

In DNA, the CDR3 is TGTGCCAGCAGCCAAAAAGGGGGCGGATACGAGCAGTACTTC. Amino acid sequence: CASSQKGGGYEQYF. The chain uses TRBV14 and TRBJ2-7; 7 bases are a match to TRBD1. V trimming: 2 bases; J trimming: 4 bases; junction bases outside the gene matches: 5. The CDR3 consists of 14 residues. From germline, CDR1 is SGHDN and CDR2 FVKESK. Variable domain in full (rest from reference TRBV14 and TRBJ2-7): EAGVTQFPSHSVIEKGQTVTLRCDPISGHDNLYWYRRVMGKEIKFLLHFVKESKQDESGMPNNRFLAERTGGTYSTLKVQPAELEDSGVYFCASSQKGGGYEQYFGPGTRLTVT.